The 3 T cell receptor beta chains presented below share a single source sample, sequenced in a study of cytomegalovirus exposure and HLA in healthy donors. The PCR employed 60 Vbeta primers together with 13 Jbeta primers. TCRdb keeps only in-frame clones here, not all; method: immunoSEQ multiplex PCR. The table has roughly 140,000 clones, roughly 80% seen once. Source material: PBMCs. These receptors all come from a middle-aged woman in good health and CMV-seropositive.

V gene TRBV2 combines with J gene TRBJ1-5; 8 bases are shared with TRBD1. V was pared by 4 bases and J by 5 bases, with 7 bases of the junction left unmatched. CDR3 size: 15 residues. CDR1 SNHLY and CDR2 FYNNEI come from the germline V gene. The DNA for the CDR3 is TGTGCCAGCAGTGCTCTCGGGACAGGAGATCAGCCCCAGCATTTT. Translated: CASSALGTGDQPQHF.

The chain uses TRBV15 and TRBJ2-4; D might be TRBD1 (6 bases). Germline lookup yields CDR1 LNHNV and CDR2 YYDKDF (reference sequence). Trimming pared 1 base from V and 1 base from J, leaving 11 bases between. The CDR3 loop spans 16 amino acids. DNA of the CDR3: TGTGCCACCAGCAGAGTACAGGGAACTGCCAAAAACATTCAGTACTTC. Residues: CATSRVQGTAKNIQYF.

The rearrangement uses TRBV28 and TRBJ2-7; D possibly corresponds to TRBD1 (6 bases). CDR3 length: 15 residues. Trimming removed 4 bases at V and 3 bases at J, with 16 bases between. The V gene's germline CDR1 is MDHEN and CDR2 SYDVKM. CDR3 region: CASSSHGTPVYEQYF. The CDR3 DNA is TGTGCCAGCAGTTCCCACGGGACACCAGTCTACGAGCAGTACTTC.